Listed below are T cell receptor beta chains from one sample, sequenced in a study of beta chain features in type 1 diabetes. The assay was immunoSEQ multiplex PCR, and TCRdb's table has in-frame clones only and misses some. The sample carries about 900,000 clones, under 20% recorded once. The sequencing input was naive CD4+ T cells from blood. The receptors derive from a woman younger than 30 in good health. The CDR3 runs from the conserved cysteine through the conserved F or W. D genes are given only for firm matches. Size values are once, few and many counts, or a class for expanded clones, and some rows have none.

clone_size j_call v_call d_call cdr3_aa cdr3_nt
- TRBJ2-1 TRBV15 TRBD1 CATNDRATVSNEQFF TGTGCCACCAACGACAGGGCTACAGTCTCCAATGAGCAGTTCTTC
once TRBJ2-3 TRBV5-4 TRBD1 CASSLDSGGAYTQYF TGTGCCAGCAGCTTGGACTCAGGGGGCGCATATACGCAGTATTTT
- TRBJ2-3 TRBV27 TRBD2 CASSLLGGRAPTDTQYF TGTGCCAGCAGTTTACTCGGCGGGAGGGCCCCCACAGATACGCAGTATTTT
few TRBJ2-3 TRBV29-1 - CSVGTQYF TGCAGCGTTGGTACGCAGTATTTT
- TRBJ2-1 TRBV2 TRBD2 CASAEQALAGGNEQFF TGTGCCAGCGCGGAGCAGGCACTAGCGGGTGGCAATGAGCAGTTCTTC
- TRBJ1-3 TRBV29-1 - CSASVDSTGNTIYF TGCAGCGCGTCCGTGGATTCGACGGGAAACACCATATATTTT
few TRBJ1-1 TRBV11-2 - CASSLARVNNTEAFF TGTGCCAGCAGCTTAGCCAGGGTCAATAACACTGAAGCTTTCTTT
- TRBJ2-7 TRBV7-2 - CASSRLGNEQYF TGTGCCAGCAGCCGACTGGGGAACGAGCAGTACTTC
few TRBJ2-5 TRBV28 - CASSNGRMETQYF TGTGCCAGCAGTAATGGGAGAATGGAGACCCAGTACTTC
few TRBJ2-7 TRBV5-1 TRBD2 CASSSAGGLPYEQYF TGCGCCAGCAGCTCCGCGGGGGGACTACCCTACGAGCAGTACTTC
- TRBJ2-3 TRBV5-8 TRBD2 CASTQGLAGTPYF TGTGCCAGCACCCAAGGACTAGCGGGAACCCCGTATTTT
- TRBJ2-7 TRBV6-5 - CASSTYGGHSYEQYF TGTGCCAGCAGCACCTACGGGGGGCACTCCTACGAGCAGTACTTC
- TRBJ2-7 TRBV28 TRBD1 CASSPGQGDEQYF TGTGCCAGCAGTCCCGGACAGGGCGACGAGCAGTACTTC
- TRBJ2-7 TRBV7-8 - CASSPWQSSYEQYF TGTGCCAGCAGCCCCTGGCAGAGCTCCTACGAGCAGTACTTC
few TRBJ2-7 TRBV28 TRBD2 CASSLLAPHTSSYEQYF TGTGCCAGCAGCCTACTAGCGCCTCATACGAGCTCCTACGAGCAGTACTTC
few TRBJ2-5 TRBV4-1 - CASSQAKFQETQYF TGCGCCAGCAGCCAAGCGAAGTTCCAAGAGACCCAGTACTTC
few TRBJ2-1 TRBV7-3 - CASSLGLASNEQFF TGTGCCAGCAGCTTAGGGCTAGCGAGCAATGAGCAGTTCTTC
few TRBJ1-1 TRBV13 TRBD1 CASSFDRGQIEAFF TGTGCCAGCAGCTTCGACAGGGGGCAAATCGAAGCTTTCTTT
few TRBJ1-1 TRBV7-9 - CASSSITGTVLGEAFF TGTGCCAGCAGCTCGATTACAGGGACCGTCTTAGGTGAAGCTTTCTTT
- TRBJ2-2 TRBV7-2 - CASRPQMPGELFF TGTGCCAGCAGGCCCCAGATGCCCGGGGAGCTGTTTTTT
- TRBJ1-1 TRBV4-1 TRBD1 CASSQGPDRGMNTEAFF TGCGCCAGCAGCCAAGGGCCTGACAGGGGCATGAACACTGAAGCTTTCTTT
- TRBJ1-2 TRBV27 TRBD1 CASSLYGQGHGYTF TGTGCCAGCAGTTTATATGGACAGGGCCATGGCTACACCTTC
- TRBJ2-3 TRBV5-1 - CASRNKGTDTQYF TGCGCCAGCCGTAACAAGGGCACAGATACGCAGTATTTT
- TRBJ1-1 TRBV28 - CASSSLGQVLGNTEAFF TGTGCCAGCAGTTCGTTGGGGCAGGTGTTGGGAAACACTGAAGCTTTCTTT
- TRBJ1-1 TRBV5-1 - CASSLDLGPEAFF TGCGCCAGCAGCTTGGATCTGGGACCTGAAGCTTTCTTT
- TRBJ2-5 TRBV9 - CASSVGVGEETQYF TGTGCCAGCAGCGTAGGGGTGGGGGAAGAGACCCAGTACTTC
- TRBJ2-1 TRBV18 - CASSSTRGSDNEQFF TGTGCCAGCTCATCAACCCGGGGGTCGGACAATGAGCAGTTCTTC
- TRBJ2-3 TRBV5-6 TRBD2 CASSVGRLAGMADTQYF TGTGCCAGCAGCGTGGGAAGACTAGCGGGAATGGCAGATACGCAGTATTTT